This entry is about one T cell receptor (beta chain). Antigen specificity is unknown. The V end lost 3 bases, the J end lost 12 bases, and 15 bases lay between the germline ends. Per the germline V gene, CDR1 is LNHDA and CDR2 is SQIVND (reference sequence). CDR3 length: 13 amino acids. The data belong to a study of lymphopenia after photon versus proton radiotherapy. Study-level results: Photon-treated patients lost naive T cells and TCR diversity; proton-treated stayed stable. Post-nadir diversity loss with photons came from oligoclonal expansion, particularly CD8+ Temra cells. Survival link was tested only in deceased patients; proton benefit remains a possibility.

Sequencing was performed with immunoSEQ multiplex PCR; in TCRdb, only in-frame clones are kept and a portion is missing. Of 55,000 to 85,000 clones listed, about nine tenths are singletons. Source: peripheral blood, taken from a patient treated with photon-based radiotherapy. The J gene is TRBJ2-1, the V gene TRBV19; perhaps TRBD1 as D (5 bases). This TCR came from a woman aged 40 to 50 with cholangiocarcinoma. In nucleotides, the CDR3 is TGTGCCAGTAGTATTCTATTATCCACAGGGCAGTTCTTC. This encodes CASSILLSTGQFF.